Below are 30 T cell receptor beta chains sequenced from a single sample in a study of monozygotic twins with inflammatory bowel disease. TCRdb re-called the 5' RACE reads and gives one entry per CDR3 protein, without DNA. The sample has some 330,000 distinct CDR3 sequences, and its top ten clones hold approximately 5.4%. The sample was blood. These receptors were taken from a human donor with ulcerative colitis or Crohn's disease, or a healthy co-twin of an affected twin (not recorded which).

The chain links TRBV6-2 or TRBV6-3 to TRBJ2-1; no DNA is available, so the TRBD1 call from TCRdb remains unchecked. This CDR3 spans 15 amino acids. CDR1 is MNHEY and CDR2 is SVGEGT in the germline V gene. CDR3 residues: CASSYWGQVRNEQFF.

The rearrangement joins TRBV20-1 to TRBJ2-1. CDR3 length equals 15 residues. The germline CDR1 and CDR2 sequences are DFQATT and SNEGSKA (reference sequence). The CDR3 loop is CSARSSGNSYNEQFF.

V and J are TRBV20-1 and TRBJ2-7; as DNA is missing, the TRBD2 call by TCRdb cannot be tested. This CDR3 has 15 amino acids. The germline CDR1 and CDR2 sequences are DFQATT and SNEGSKA (reference sequence). The CDR3 region is CSAGPPSRPLYEQYF.

The V call is TRBV20-1, the J call TRBJ1-4; TCRdb lists TRBD1, though no DNA is available to test this call. Per germline, CDR1 DFQATT and CDR2 SNEGSKA (reference sequence). This CDR3 has 17 residues. CDR3: CSARDPKGGITNEKLFF.

The chain carries TRBV10-3 and TRBJ2-1; TCRdb returns TRBD2, unconfirmable since there is no DNA. This CDR3 comprises 16 residues. Germline values: CDR1 ENHRY, CDR2 SYGVKD. CDR3 sequence: CAITSMTSGSYNEQFF.

The chain links TRBV29-1 to TRBJ2-1; TCRdb selects TRBD1, and the lack of DNA leaves this call unchecked. The CDR3 has 14 residues. CDR1 SQVTM and CDR2 ANQGSEA come from the germline V gene. The chain's CDR3 is CSVEKGGRYNEQFF.

The V call is TRBV3-1, the J call TRBJ2-7. The CDR3 totals 16 residues. Germline V gives CDR1 LGHDT, CDR2 YNNKEL (reference sequence). The CDR3 here is CASSQMDRIISYEQYF.

The V call is TRBV28, the J call TRBJ2-7; TCRdb selects TRBD1, and the lack of DNA leaves this call unchecked. The CDR3 consists of 13 residues. Germline V gene data show CDR1 as MDHEN and CDR2 as SYDVKM. CDR3 in amino acids: CASTGTPSYEQYF.

This chain connects TRBV7-9 to TRBJ2-5; TCRdb calls TRBD2, which cannot be checked without DNA. Germline V gives CDR1 SEHNR, CDR2 FQNEAQ (reference sequence). The CDR3 has 15 amino acids. This CDR3 is CASLNSGGAFKTQYF.

The chain has TRBV19 and TRBJ2-5; without DNA, the TCRdb call of TRBD1 cannot be checked. Germline V lookup: CDR1 LNHDA, CDR2 SQIVND (reference sequence). CDR3 length: 15 residues. The CDR3 sequence: CASLSRIGTEETQYF.

The chain recombines TRBV5-6 with TRBJ1-1; the D call from TCRdb, TRBD1, cannot be confirmed without DNA. This CDR3 is built from 15 residues. From germline, CDR1 is SGHDT and CDR2 YYEEEE. CDR3 sequence reads: CASSLPGALYTEAFF.

The gene calls are TRBV18 and TRBJ2-2; the TCRdb call, TRBD1, lacks DNA for checking. The CDR3 is 15 residues long. CDR1 is KGHSH and CDR2 is LQKENI in the germline V gene. The chain's CDR3 is CASSTDRPNTGELFF.

This chain links TRBV7-9 with TRBJ2-7. This CDR3 region has 16 residues. CDR1 and CDR2 from the germline V gene are SEHNR and FQNEAQ (reference sequence). The CDR3 reads CASSFYRIKVDDEQYF.

The V gene is TRBV2, the J gene TRBJ2-5; the D call of TRBD2 rests on TCRdb alone, since no DNA is present to check it. Germline V CDR1 and CDR2: SNHLY, FYNNEI. The CDR3 contains 14 residues. CDR3 in amino acids: CASSEPTSWETQYF.

The chain joins TRBV9 to TRBJ2-4; TCRdb returns TRBD1, unconfirmable since there is no DNA. The CDR3 totals 17 residues. Germline V lookup: CDR1 SGDLS, CDR2 YYNGEE. CDR3 in amino acids: CASSVGVTGASKNIQYF.

The chain carries TRBV7-2 and TRBJ2-6. Germline CDR1 and CDR2: SGHTA and FQGNSA. The CDR3 is 12 amino acids. CDR3 in amino acids: CAAGPGANVLTF.

The chain recombines TRBV28 with TRBJ2-1; the TCRdb D gene call, TRBD1, has no DNA to confirm it. The germline gives CDR1 MDHEN, CDR2 SYDVKM. The CDR3 runs 12 residues. CDR3 sequence reads: CASTLDRGSEVF.

V gene TRBV5-1 combines with J gene TRBJ1-3; TCRdb's D call of TRBD1 is untestable without DNA. This CDR3 spans 17 amino acids. Germline V gives CDR1 SGHRS, CDR2 YFSETQ. CDR3 sequence reads: CASSLEGGRLAGNTIYF.

The chain recombines TRBV7-2 with TRBJ1-1. Germline lookup yields CDR1 SGHTA and CDR2 FQGNSA. The CDR3 loop spans 15 amino acids. This CDR3 is CASSRPRGLNTEAFF.

V gene TRBV5-1 combines with J gene TRBJ2-1. Germline V gene sequence: CDR1 SGHRS, CDR2 YFSETQ. The CDR3 runs to 11 residues. This CDR3 reads CASRIKKEQFF.

The V call is TRBV24-1, the J call TRBJ2-2; TCRdb's assignment of TRBD2 cannot be checked, as there is no DNA. The germline CDR1 and CDR2 sequences are KGHDR and SFDVKD. CDR3 size: 14 residues. CDR3 amino acids: CATSDFRAHGELFF.

This rearrangement joins TRBV6-1 to TRBJ2-7; without DNA, the TCRdb call of TRBD2 cannot be checked. This CDR3 comprises 15 residues. Per germline, CDR1 MNHNS and CDR2 SASEGT. The CDR3 is CASSETPGLAGSQYF.

The genes are TRBV24-1 and TRBJ2-5; TCRdb lists TRBD1, though no DNA is available to test this call. The CDR3 has 13 amino acids. The germline CDR1 and CDR2 sequences are KGHDR and SFDVKD. CDR3 sequence reads: CATGGLGGETQYF.

The chain joins TRBV29-1 to TRBJ2-3; TCRdb's D call of TRBD1 is untestable without DNA. The germline gives CDR1 SQVTM, CDR2 ANQGSEA. The CDR3 contains 15 residues. The CDR3 reads CSVELTGRATDTQYF.

The chain combines TRBV12-3 or TRBV12-4 with TRBJ1-5; the TRBD1 assignment by TCRdb is unverifiable without DNA. This CDR3 spans 13 amino acids. CDR3 sequence reads: CASSGQGNQPQHF.

This chain uses TRBV20-1 with TRBJ1-2; the D call of TRBD1 rests on TCRdb alone, since no DNA is present to check it. The CDR3 contains 14 residues. CDR1 is DFQATT and CDR2 is SNEGSKA in the germline V gene (reference sequence). The chain's CDR3 is CSARDGERHYGYTF.

J is TRBJ1-6 and V is TRBV7-8. This CDR3 spans 16 amino acids. CDR1 and CDR2 from the germline V gene are SGHVS and FQNEAQ. The chain's CDR3 is CASSFLSRDYNSPLHF. Full variable domain (remainder filled in from reference TRBV7-8 and TRBJ1-6): GAGVSQSPRYKVAKRGQDVALRCDPISGHVSLFWYQQALGQGPEFLTYFQNEAQLDKSGLPSDRFFAERPEGSVSTLKIQRTQQEDSAVYLCASSFLSRDYNSPLHFGNGTRLTVT.

J is TRBJ2-2 and V is TRBV5-1; TCRdb's assignment of TRBD1 cannot be checked, as there is no DNA. The CDR3 is 19 residues long. CDR1 is SGHRS and CDR2 is YFSETQ in the germline V gene. The chain's CDR3 is CASSLRSHQQGAIAGELFF. The full variable domain, with the rest looked up from reference TRBV5-1 and TRBJ2-2, is KAGVTQTPRYLIKTRGQQVTLSCSPISGHRSVSWYQQTPGQGLQFLFEYFSETQRNKGNFPGRFSGRQFSNSRSEMNVSTLELGDSALYLCASSLRSHQQGAIAGELFFGEGSRLTVL.

Here the CDR3 reads CASSLLQGRNTIYF. V gene TRBV12-3 or TRBV12-4 combines with J gene TRBJ1-3; no DNA is available, so the TRBD1 call from TCRdb remains unchecked. The CDR3 consists of 14 residues.

The rearrangement links TRBV29-1 to TRBJ1-2; TCRdb lists TRBD1, though no DNA is available to test this call. CDR1 is SQVTM, CDR2 ANQGSEA, per germline. This CDR3 has 13 residues. CDR3 residues: CSVGDRAPYGYTF. The variable domain in full, completed from reference TRBV29-1 and TRBJ1-2, reads SAVISQKPSRDICQRGTSLTIQCQVDSQVTMMFWYRQQPGQSLTLIATANQGSEATYESGFVIDKFPISRPNLTFSTLTVSNMSPEDSSIYLCSVGDRAPYGYTFGSGTRLTVV.